The 14 T cell receptor beta chains reported below all come from one sample, sequenced in a study of early T cells in non-severe SARS-CoV-2 infection. TCRdb redid the calling of the 5' RACE reads with MiXCR, one entry per CDR3 protein. Here the sample spans tens of thousands of distinct CDR3 sequences, approximately 8% being singletons. Material: whole blood, obtained at baseline. These receptors all come from an adult who was a healthcare worker with PCR-confirmed SARS-CoV-2 infection or an uninfected control (not recorded which).

This clonotype was detected ten times or more. The gene calls are TRBV6-1 and TRBJ2-6; D remains unclear. V was cut by 2 bases and J by 2 bases, with 10 bases left in between. The V gene's germline CDR1 is MNHNS and CDR2 SASEGT. The CDR3 covers 16 residues. CDR3 residues: CASSENQVTGANVLTF. CDR3 sequence (DNA): TGTGCCAGCAGTGAAAACCAGGTTACTGGGGCCAACGTCCTGACTTTC.

This clonotype was counted ten times or more. V and J are TRBV12-2 and TRBJ2-7; the D call TRBD1 from the table was never checked on the DNA. TRBV12-2 is recorded as a pseudogene. This CDR3 has 19 residues. The CDR3 is CASRLPHRGRTGTSYEQYF. The CDR3 DNA sequence: TGTGCAAGTCGCTTACCGCACCGGGGGAGGACAGGGACATCCTACGAGCAGTACTTC.

The chain recombines TRBV21-1 with TRBJ2-1; no DNA check was done on the table's D call, TRBD1. TRBV21-1 is assigned pseudogene status. The CDR3 covers 15 residues. This chain's CDR3 is CASSLRDRYYNEQFF. The CDR3 region has the DNA TGTGCCAGCAGCCTCCGGGACAGGTATTACAATGAGCAGTTCTTC.

The chain is built from TRBV30 and TRBJ2-2, with D tentatively TRBD1 or TRBD2 (5 bases each). The length of the CDR3 is 15 residues. Germline CDR1 is GTSNPN and CDR2 is SVGIG (reference sequence). Between the trimmed V and J ends, which lost 3 bases and 11 bases, there was a span of 22 bases. CDR3 coding DNA: TGTGCCTGGAGCGGAACCGGGACCGCCCAGGGAGAGCTGTTTTTT. This codes for CAWSGTGTAQGELFF. Using reference TRBV30 and TRBJ2-2 for the parts outside the CDR3, the full variable domain is SQTIHQWPATLVQPVGSPLSLECTVEGTSNPNLYWYRQAAGRGLQLLFYSVGIGQISSEVPQNLSASRPQDRQFILSSKKLLLSDSGFYLCAWSGTGTAQGELFFGEGSRLTVL.

This clonotype has at least ten counts. The V gene is TRBV6-2 or TRBV6-3, the J gene TRBJ2-7, with D tentatively TRBD1 (6 bases). Per the germline V gene, CDR1 is MNHEY and CDR2 is SVGEGT. The V end was cut by 6 bases, the J end by 0 bases, with 15 bases between. This CDR3 has 15 amino acids. CDR3 nucleotide sequence: TGTGCCAGCAGATGGGCAGGGGACATCTCCTACGAGCAGTACTTC. Translation gives CASRWAGDISYEQYF.

This clonotype was seen more than once but under ten times. The rearrangement joins TRBV7-2 to TRBJ2-7; D is unclear. Trimming removed 1 base at V and 2 bases at J, with 9 bases between. CDR3 length equals 14 residues. Germline V lookup: CDR1 SGHTA, CDR2 FQGNSA. The CDR3 region is CASSLDTTTYEQYF. Here the CDR3 DNA reads TGTGCCAGCAGCTTAGATACAACTACCTACGAGCAGTACTTC.

Points on this clonotype: A much larger clone differs by one base, so this may be a read error. The V and J genes are TRBV20-1 and TRBJ1-6, with D possibly matching TRBD1 (6 bases). CDR3 length: 14 residues. The germline gives CDR1 DFQATT, CDR2 SNEGSKA (reference sequence). DNA for the CDR3: TGCAGTGCTAGACGTACAGGGAATAATCCACCCCTCCACTTT. Protein sequence: CSARRTGNNPPLHF.

This clonotype has at least ten counts. The J gene is TRBJ1-6, the V gene TRBV6-5; 10 positions agree with TRBD1. V lost 4 bases and J lost 10; bases outside the gene matches: 10. Germline V gene sequence: CDR1 MNHEY, CDR2 SVGAGI. This CDR3 has 16 residues. As DNA, the CDR3 is TGTGCCAGCAGTTTTGACGGGACAGGGGAGGACTCACCCCTCCACTTT. Protein: CASSFDGTGEDSPLHF.

In this sample, this clonotype turned up many times. The chain uses TRBV5-8 and TRBJ1-2, with a tentative D call TRBD1 (5 bases). Per the germline V gene, CDR1 is SGHTS and CDR2 is YDEGEE. V was shortened by 2 bases and J by 3 bases, with 11 bases between the two germline ends. This CDR3 is built from 14 residues. CDR3 bases: TGTGCCAGCAGCTTCCAGGGTGGGCACTATGGCTACACCTTC. As protein: CASSFQGGHYGYTF.

The genes are TRBV18 and TRBJ1-1; perhaps TRBD1 as D (6 bases). CDR3 length equals 14 residues. Germline CDR1 KGHSH, CDR2 LQKENI. V lost 2 bases to trimming and J lost 5 bases, with 12 bases between them. CDR3: CASSPNQGRTEAFF. In nucleotides, the CDR3 is TGTGCCAGCTCACCAAACCAGGGGCGGACTGAAGCTTTCTTT.

This chain joins TRBV6-5 and TRBJ2-5; maybe TRBD1 (5 bases). This CDR3 contains 13 residues. Germline loops: CDR1 MNHEY, CDR2 SVGAGI. The V gene lost 5 bases and the J gene lost 3 bases, with 10 bases spanning the gap. CDR3 DNA: TGTGCCAGCAGTCGACAGCAAGAAGAGACCCAGTACTTC. Translating it yields CASSRQQEETQYF.

This clonotype was counted between two and nine times. The chain uses TRBV2 and TRBJ2-7, with TRBD1 identical over 8 bases. CDR1 SNHLY and CDR2 FYNNEI come from the germline V gene. Trimming cost V 6 bases and J 1 base; bases outside gene matches: 5. The CDR3 runs 14 residues. CDR3 sequence (DNA): TGTGCCAGCAGAGACAGGGGATCGTCCTACGAGCAGTACTTC. Protein: CASRDRGSSYEQYF.

The sample holds a few counts of this clonotype. V is TRBV6-5 and J is TRBJ2-5; 7 nucleotides align to TRBD1. The trim removed 4 bases at V and 5 bases at J, leaving 4 bases unmatched. Looked up from germline, CDR1 is MNHEY and CDR2 is SVGAGI. CDR3 length: 13 residues. The CDR3 DNA reads TGTGCCAGCAGTTTAGGGGGCAGTGAGACCCAGTACTTC. Protein: CASSLGGSETQYF.

V is TRBV10-3 and J is TRBJ2-7; tentative D call: TRBD1 (6 bases). V lost 6 bases and J 3 bases, leaving 15 bases between the germline ends. There are 14 residues in the CDR3. From germline, CDR1 is ENHRY and CDR2 SYGVKD. The CDR3 protein is CAIRQNRDIYEQYF. The DNA for the CDR3 is TGTGCCATCAGACAAAACAGGGACATCTACGAGCAGTACTTC.